The 16 T cell receptor beta chains listed next were all sequenced from one sample in a study of regulatory T cells in long-lasting Graves disease. The time point was: newly diagnosed GD, antithyroid drugs for less than 3 months. Extracted PBMC RNA gave rise to the TCR library. The TCR beta library used iRepertoire HTBI primers with Arm-PCR amplification of CDR3. Each CDR3 protein is one row after TCRdb ran MiXCR on the multiplex PCR reads. The sample has 350,000 to 450,000 distinct CDR3 sequences, 14% to 15% seen once. These data also formed part of another study, on T cells in Graves' hyperthyroidism and ophthalmopathy.

The sample consisted of peripheral blood mononuclear cells (PBMCs), taken at new diagnosis, from a patient treated with antithyroid drugs. All receptors derive from a woman aged 25 to 45 with Graves disease.

This clonotype was seen more than once but under ten times. This chain connects TRBV25-1 to TRBJ1-6; D gene unclear. Germline-derived CDR1 and CDR2 are MGHDK and SYGVNS. The CDR3 is made up of 13 amino acids. Trimming took 10 bases from V and 5 from J, leaving 12 bases between them. In DNA form, the CDR3 reads TGTGCCACTAGGGCGGGAGATAATTCACCCCTCCACTTT. Its translation is CATRAGDNSPLHF.

This clonotype was observed at least ten times. The V and J genes are TRBV7-9 and TRBJ1-1; D remains ambiguous. Germline-derived CDR1 and CDR2 are SEHNR and FQNEAQ (reference sequence). V lost 7 bases, J lost 1 base, and 16 bases lay in between. The CDR3 extends over 15 amino acids. The CDR3 DNA reads TGTGCCAGCATCCCCCCCAGGAAACAGAACACTGAAGCTTTCTTT. This encodes CASIPPRKQNTEAFF.

This chain joins TRBV12-3 or TRBV12-4 and TRBJ2-2; 14 bases line up with TRBD2. The CDR3 totals 16 residues. V trimming: 6 bases; J trimming: 6 bases; junction bases outside the gene matches: 6. In DNA form, the CDR3 reads TGTGCCAGCAGCTATGGGACTAGCGGGAGACCCGGGGAGCTGTTTTTT. Amino acid sequence: CASSYGTSGRPGELFF.

This clonotype was seen a handful of times. This chain joins TRBV5-5 and TRBJ1-2; D remains ambiguous. Germline V CDR1 and CDR2: SGHKS, YYEKEE (reference sequence). The CDR3 sequence is 14 residues long. V lost 2 bases and J 3 bases, leaving 11 bases between the germline ends. The CDR3 bases are TGTGCCAGCAGCTTAAGTTGGAGCGACTATGGCTACACCTTC. Its protein product is CASSLSWSDYGYTF.

This clonotype showed up just a few times. This rearrangement joins TRBV5-1 to TRBJ1-6, with D possibly being TRBD1 (6 bases). CDR3 length equals 14 residues. V lost 4 bases to trimming and J lost 9 bases, with 14 bases between them. Per germline, CDR1 SGHRS and CDR2 YFSETQ. Here the CDR3 DNA reads TGCGCCAGCAGCCCCCTGGGGGCCACTTCACCCCTCCACTTT. This encodes CASSPLGATSPLHF.

Many counts were recorded for this clonotype. The chain recombines TRBV20-1 with TRBJ2-5, with D unclear. CDR3 length: 15 residues. Germline CDR1 and CDR2: DFQATT and SNEGSKA (reference sequence). V dropped 4 bases and J dropped 2 bases, with 17 bases sitting between them. The CDR3 DNA is TGCAGTGCTATAGCCCGGGCATTATTACAAGAGACCCAGTACTTC. It codes for CSAIARALLQETQYF.

This clonotype was seen repeatedly, ten times or more. This chain links TRBV11-3 with TRBJ2-2, with D unclear. The germline V and J ends were trimmed by 1 base and 9 bases, with 6 bases remaining between them. CDR1 is SGHNT, CDR2 YENEEA, per germline. This CDR3 region has 12 residues. CDR3 residues: CASSLGPRELFF. CDR3 DNA: TGTGCCAGCAGCTTAGGCCCCCGGGAGCTGTTTTTT. The full variable domain, completed using reference TRBV11-3 and TRBJ2-2, is EAGVVQSPRYKIIEKKQPVAFWCNPISGHNTLYWYLQNLGQGPELLIRYENEEAVDDSQLPKDRFSAERLKGVDSTLKIQPAELGDSAVYLCASSLGPRELFFGEGSRLTVL.

CDR3 sequence: CAWSVMDGNTIYF. The CDR3, as DNA: TGTGCCTGGAGTGTAATGGACGGAAACACCATATATTTT. The V call is TRBV30, the J call TRBJ1-3; unclear D gene. Germline loops: CDR1 GTSNPN, CDR2 SVGIG (reference sequence). V lost 0 bases and J 4 bases, leaving 7 bases between the germline ends. The CDR3 length is 13 residues.

About this clonotype: A far larger clone differs by one base, so this is likely a read error. The CDR3 bases are TGTGCCGGCAGCTTGGTCGGGACAGGGATAGGGTATGGCTACACCTTC. Translated, it gives CAGSLVGTGIGYGYTF. The gene calls are TRBV5-4 and TRBJ1-2, with TRBD1 identical over 9 bases. The germline V gene has CDR1 SGHNT and CDR2 YYREEE (reference sequence). The CDR3 is made up of 16 amino acids.

This clonotype was detected many times. The chain joins TRBV28 to TRBJ1-5, with 11 bases aligning to TRBD1. The junction had 4 bases not matched to a gene; V was cut back by 3 bases and J by 3 bases. The CDR3 length is 16 residues. The germline V gene has CDR1 MDHEN and CDR2 SYDVKM. In DNA form, the CDR3 reads TGTGCCAGCAGTTTTGAGGACAGGGGGCCCAATCAGCCCCAGCATTTT. Translated: CASSFEDRGPNQPQHF.

This clonotype was seen many times. J is TRBJ2-7 and V is TRBV12-3 or TRBV12-4; weak D call: TRBD1 (6 bases). Trimming shortened V by 3 bases and J by 0 bases, and 15 bases separated the two germline ends. The length of the CDR3 is 16 residues. CDR3 amino acids: CASSFPTSQGSYEQYF. The CDR3 nucleotides read TGTGCCAGCAGTTTTCCGACCTCACAGGGCTCCTACGAGCAGTACTTC.

This clonotype was detected ten times or more. This chain uses TRBV6-4 with TRBJ2-3; D is unresolved. The CDR3 is 13 amino acids. Trimming left V 0 bases short and J 2 bases short, with 3 bases between. Germline CDR1 and CDR2: MRHNA and SNTAGT. CDR3 bases: TGTGCCAGCAGTGACTCAATCACAGATACGCAGTATTTT. This codes for CASSDSITDTQYF.

This clonotype was seen a few times. V is TRBV25-1 and J is TRBJ2-1; 7 bases align to TRBD2. The V segment lost 7 bases and the J segment 6 bases; nucleotides outside the gene matches: 9. Germline V gene sequence: CDR1 MGHDK, CDR2 SYGVNS. The CDR3 is made up of 14 amino acids. CDR3 sequence reads: CASMSAGGGNEQFF. The CDR3 DNA sequence: TGTGCCAGCATGAGTGCGGGCGGGGGCAATGAGCAGTTCTTC.

This clonotype came up many times. The chain joins TRBV14 to TRBJ2-3; D uncertain. The CDR3 loop spans 12 amino acids. V lost 4 bases to trimming and J lost 4 bases, with 6 bases between them. Looked up from germline, CDR1 is SGHDN and CDR2 is FVKESK. The CDR3 DNA reads as TGTGCCAGCAGCCGCCAGCCAGATACGCAGTATTTT. Its translation is CASSRQPDTQYF.

Details on this clonotype: A much larger clone differs by one base, so this may be a read error. This sequence joins TRBV20-1 and TRBJ1-4; D remains unclear. The CDR3 covers 17 residues. From germline, CDR1 is DFQATT and CDR2 SNEGSKA (reference sequence). CDR3: CRGNGERNFNRGPRLFF. The CDR3 DNA reads TGCAGGGGGAATGGGGAGAGAAACTTCAACCGAGGACCTAGACTGTTTTTT.

This clonotype was found many times. The V call is TRBV6-2 or TRBV6-3, the J call TRBJ2-5, with D possibly TRBD2 on 6 matching bases. With 7 bases removed from V and 5 bases from J, the gap between germline ends came to 20 bases. CDR3 length: 15 residues. Germline CDR1 reads MNHEY; CDR2 reads SVGEGT. The CDR3 DNA reads TGTGCCAGCACCCCTAGCGCGACGGTGGTGGAGACCCAGTACTTC. Protein: CASTPSATVVETQYF.